Included here is one TCR beta chain sequence, with context. These data belong to a study of cytomegalovirus exposure and HLA in healthy donors. 60 Vbeta and 13 Jbeta primers were used in PCR. Data came from immunoSEQ multiplex PCR; TCRdb stores just in-frame clones and leaves some out. Of approximately 220,000 clones in the sample, less than 80% are singletons; the top ten hold approximately 0.22%. The sequence derives from a girl aged 2 to 10 in good health and CMV-seronegative. The sequenced sample consisted of PBMCs.

As DNA, the CDR3 is TGTGCCAGCAGATTAGCGGGCTCGAACACCGGGGAGCTGTTTTTT. Its translation is CASRLAGSNTGELFF. The chain combines TRBV2 with TRBJ2-2; 7 bases fit TRBD2. The ends lost 6 bases at V and 0 bases at J; junction bases unmatched: 4. The CDR3 has 15 amino acids. Germline assignment: CDR1 SNHLY and CDR2 FYNNEI.